One and the same sample provided the 20 T cell receptor beta chains below, sequenced in a study of long-term antiretroviral therapy in people with HIV. Researchers report immunoSEQ v3.0 was run at survey level. The assay was immunoSEQ multiplex PCR, and TCRdb's table has in-frame clones only and misses some. This table holds 25,000 to 35,000 clones, about 90% found once. Sequences were derived from unsorted PBMCs, sampled 1.8 years after starting antiretroviral therapy. The receptor source for this set is a woman between 18 and 29 years old with HIV.

The genes are TRBV5-6 and TRBJ1-3; perhaps TRBD1 as D (5 bases). Trimming cost V 0 bases and J 4 bases, with 11 bases left between them. This CDR3 has 15 residues. The germline V gene has CDR1 SGHDT and CDR2 YYEEEE. CDR3 region: CASSLVAGRGNTIYF. DNA for the CDR3: TGTGCCAGCAGCTTGGTGGCAGGGCGAGGAAACACCATATATTTT.

V usage is TRBV7-9 and J usage is TRBJ1-4; weak D call: TRBD1 (5 bases). Germline lookup yields CDR1 SEHNR and CDR2 FQNEAQ (reference sequence). This CDR3 comprises 15 residues. Trimming removed 7 bases from V and 3 bases from J, with 15 bases in between. The CDR3 loop is CASTNVGGSNEKLFF. DNA for the CDR3: TGTGCCAGCACCAACGTCGGGGGGTCTAATGAAAAACTGTTTTTT.

The chain is built from TRBV28 and TRBJ2-1; D is ambiguous. Germline V gene lookup returns CDR1 MDHEN and CDR2 SYDVKM. The length of the CDR3 is 13 residues. Between the trimmed V and J ends, which lost 2 bases and 4 bases, there was a span of 6 bases. CDR3 nucleotides: TGTGCCAGCAGTTTAGGCCAATACAATGAGCAGTTCTTC. This translates into CASSLGQYNEQFF.

This chain links TRBV7-2 with TRBJ2-5; 8 nucleotides match TRBD1. J was trimmed by 4 bases and V by 4 bases; bases with no gene match: 8. Germline V gives CDR1 SGHTA, CDR2 FQGNSA. This CDR3 region has 15 residues. The CDR3 DNA is TGTGCCAGCAGCTCCCTCGACAGGGGCCTAGAGACCCAGTACTTC. Translated: CASSSLDRGLETQYF. Looking up the rest from reference TRBV7-2 and TRBJ2-5 gives the full variable domain: GAGVSQSPSNKVTEKGKDVELRCDPISGHTALYWYRQSLGQGLEFLIYFQGNSAPDKSGLPSDRFSAERTGGSVSTLTIQRTQQEDSAVYLCASSSLDRGLETQYFGPGTRLLVL.

This clone was seen more than once but under ten times. This chain uses TRBV7-3 with TRBJ2-7; 10 nucleotides line up with TRBD2. There are 14 residues in the CDR3. The J segment lost 3 bases and the V segment lost 5 bases, leaving 4 bases of the junction unmatched. Germline V lookup: CDR1 SGHTA, CDR2 FQGTGA. CDR3 nucleotide sequence: TGTGCCAGCAGCAGGTCTAGCGGGAGCTACGAGCAGTACTTC. It specifies CASSRSSGSYEQYF.

This clone was counted between two and nine times. The J gene is TRBJ2-2, the V gene TRBV19; TRBD2 matches 9 bases. The CDR3 totals 15 residues. Trimming removed 4 bases from V and 7 bases from J; junction bases left unmatched: 7. The V gene's germline CDR1 is LNHDA and CDR2 SQIVND (reference sequence). This chain's CDR3 is CASSTLAGDVGELFF. The CDR3 bases are TGTGCCAGTAGTACCTTAGCGGGAGACGTCGGGGAGCTGTTTTTT.

Of note for this clone: This CDR3 is also generated by other DNA sequences in the sample. V usage is TRBV4-1 and J usage is TRBJ2-4; 8 bases are shared with TRBD1. Germline V CDR1 and CDR2: MGHRA, YSYEKL. The junction had 12 bases not matched to a gene; V was cut back by 0 bases and J by 8 bases. The CDR3 is 17 residues long. DNA of the CDR3: TGCGCCAGCAGCCAAGATGTGGGCAGGGGGCGTTTGGACATTCAGTACTTC. It encodes CASSQDVGRGRLDIQYF.

This rearrangement joins TRBV27 to TRBJ2-1; perhaps TRBD2 as D (5 bases). V was pared by 0 bases and J by 4 bases, with 10 bases between. The CDR3 sequence is 15 residues long. CDR1 is MNHEY, CDR2 SMNVEV, per germline (reference sequence). The CDR3 DNA sequence: TGTGCCAGCAGTTTATCGGGAGTCGGGTACAATGAGCAGTTCTTC. Its translation: CASSLSGVGYNEQFF.

The chain links TRBV6-5 to TRBJ2-2; D is ambiguous. CDR3 length: 12 amino acids. Germline CDR1 and CDR2: MNHEY and SVGAGI. Trimming shortened V by 10 bases and J by 0 bases, and 6 bases separated the two germline ends. The CDR3 reads CATESNTGELFF. CDR3 nucleotide sequence: TGTGCCACAGAGTCGAACACCGGGGAGCTGTTTTTT.

The rearrangement joins TRBV2 to TRBJ1-5; possibly TRBD1 for D (5 bases). The CDR3 consists of 13 residues. Germline assignment: CDR1 SNHLY and CDR2 FYNNEI. V was pared by 6 bases and J by 5 bases, with 11 bases between. DNA for the CDR3: TGTGCCAGCAGGCTTGGGGGGGATCAGCCCCAGCATTTT. Translation: CASRLGGDQPQHF. The full variable domain, in which reference TRBV2 and TRBJ1-5 provide the parts outside the CDR3, is EPEVTQTPSHQVTQMGQEVILRCVPISNHLYFYWYRQILGQKVEFLVSFYNNEISEKSEIFDDQFSVERPDGSNFTLKIRSTKLEDSAMYFCASRLGGDQPQHFGDGTRLSIL.

Concerning this clone: Other DNA variants within this sample encode the same CDR3. The V call is TRBV7-2, the J call TRBJ1-1, with TRBD1 identical over 7 bases. Trimming at V came to 1 base and at J to 1 base, leaving 0 bases not matched to a gene. Germline V gene data show CDR1 as SGHTA and CDR2 as FQGNSA. This CDR3 has 14 amino acids. CDR3 in amino acids: CASSLGQGNTEAFF. The CDR3 DNA reads TGTGCCAGCAGCTTAGGACAGGGGAACACTGAAGCTTTCTTT.

In its sample, this clone was seen once. This chain links TRBV5-1 with TRBJ2-1, with D tentatively TRBD2 (6 bases). The germline V gene has CDR1 SGHRS and CDR2 YFSETQ. CDR3 length: 15 residues. V was pared by 5 bases and J by 5 bases, with 17 bases between. The CDR3 is CASRGLGEVDNEQFF. CDR3 nucleotides: TGCGCCAGCAGAGGGTTAGGGGAGGTGGACAATGAGCAGTTCTTC.

The rearrangement uses TRBV7-2 and TRBJ2-2; D uncertain. The V end lost 6 bases, the J end lost 6 bases, and 11 bases lay between the germline ends. CDR3 size: 13 residues. Germline V gene data show CDR1 as SGHTA and CDR2 as FQGNSA. The CDR3 is CASSLSVPGELFF. The CDR3 DNA sequence: TGTGCCAGCAGTTTGTCAGTACCCGGGGAGCTGTTTTTT. Variable domain in full (rest from reference TRBV7-2 and TRBJ2-2): GAGVSQSPSNKVTEKGKDVELRCDPISGHTALYWYRQSLGQGLEFLIYFQGNSAPDKSGLPSDRFSAERTGGSVSTLTIQRTQQEDSAVYLCASSLSVPGELFFGEGSRLTVL.

This chain links TRBV28 with TRBJ1-1, with a weak D call TRBD1 (5 bases). The CDR3 sequence is 14 residues long. From germline, CDR1 is MDHEN and CDR2 SYDVKM. V dropped 2 bases and J dropped 5 bases, with 12 bases sitting between them. The CDR3 DNA sequence: TGTGCCAGCAGTTTAATGGGGGGAGGAACTGAAGCTTTCTTT. This codes for CASSLMGGGTEAFF.

The V and J genes are TRBV14 and TRBJ2-3; 12 nucleotides align to TRBD2. The CDR3 consists of 16 residues. The J segment lost 4 bases and the V segment lost 4 bases, leaving 6 bases of the junction unmatched. CDR1 is SGHDN and CDR2 is FVKESK in the germline V gene. The CDR3 region has the DNA TGTGCCAGCAGCCCCTTCGCTAGCGGGAGGGCAGATACGCAGTATTTT. It encodes CASSPFASGRADTQYF.

V gene TRBV5-8 combines with J gene TRBJ2-1; possibly TRBD1 or TRBD2 for D (5 bases each). The CDR3 sequence is 14 residues long. With 4 bases removed from V and 6 bases from J, the gap between germline ends came to 14 bases. Germline values: CDR1 SGHTS, CDR2 YDEGEE. The CDR3 region is CASSRDGGRNEQFF. CDR3 nucleotides: TGTGCCAGCAGCCGGGACGGAGGACGCAATGAGCAGTTCTTC.

The V and J genes are TRBV11-2 and TRBJ2-3, with D possibly TRBD2 on 5 matching bases. CDR3 length: 15 amino acids. The germline gives CDR1 SGHAT, CDR2 FQNNGV. V was shortened by 4 bases and J by 0 bases, with 11 bases between the two germline ends. In nucleotides, the CDR3 is TGTGCCAGCAGCTCCCCCAGCGGTAGCACAGATACGCAGTATTTT. Translation: CASSSPSGSTDTQYF.

V gene TRBV6-5 combines with J gene TRBJ2-3, with 8 bases matching TRBD2. CDR1 MNHEY and CDR2 SVGAGI come from the germline V gene. V was clipped by 7 bases and J by 6 bases; unmatched bases: 9. The CDR3 length is 14 residues. DNA of the CDR3: TGTGCCAGCAAGGGACTAGGGGTCTCGGATACGCAGTATTTT. Encoded protein: CASKGLGVSDTQYF.

This clone has a handful of counts. The chain uses TRBV7-2 and TRBJ2-2; D call uncertain. Trimming left V 2 bases short and J 7 bases short, with 8 bases between. CDR3 length: 13 amino acids. CDR1 and CDR2 from the germline V gene are SGHTA and FQGNSA. CDR3 in DNA: TGTGCCAGCAGCTTACCCCCGCACGGGGAGCTGTTTTTT. Translated, it gives CASSLPPHGELFF.

The chain couples TRBV19 to TRBJ2-5, with TRBD1 identical over 8 bases. The junction had 18 bases not matched to a gene; V was cut back by 7 bases and J by 5 bases. This CDR3 region has 17 residues. The germline CDR1 and CDR2 sequences are LNHDA and SQIVND (reference sequence). The DNA for the CDR3 is TGTGCCAGTACCCCCCGGGTAGCAGGGGGCACAAGGGAGACCCAGTACTTC. Translated: CASTPRVAGGTRETQYF. Based on the CDR3 plus reference TRBV19 and TRBJ2-5, the full variable domain is DGGITQSPKYLFRKEGQNVTLSCEQNLNHDAMYWYRQDPGQGLRLIYYSQIVNDFQKGDIAEGYSVSREKKESFPLTVTSAQKNPTAFYLCASTPRVAGGTRETQYFGPGTRLLVL.